The T cell receptor beta chain under discussion was sequenced for a study of T cells after posttransplantation cyclophosphamide. Findings and caveats of the study: TRB overlap between skin or GI tissue T cells and blood was limited. Later blood repertoires were often dominated by clones from the donor CD8+ memory compartment. Recipient CMV seropositivity and CMV reactivation strongly tracked TRB clonality.

A marrow graft followed busulfan-fludarabine conditioning, with cyclophosphamide on days +3 and +4. The germline CDR1 and CDR2 sequences are MRHNA and SNTAGT. The CDR3 has 14 amino acids. Unmatched junction bases numbered 7, after V lost 5 bases and J lost 6 bases. Generated by immunoSEQ multiplex PCR, the TCRdb table keeps only in-frame clones and is missing some. Sampling found 9,500 to 13,000 clones, none seen once. This clone was recorded many times. Its antigen is currently unknown. The sample here was PBMCs, taken after allogeneic stem cell transplant with posttransplant cyclophosphamide. This TCR derives from a female patient between 35 and 55 years old who received an allogeneic stem cell transplant from a related donor, was CMV-positive, and had no GVHD. Some T cells may be supplied by the graft donor. The chain links TRBV6-4 to TRBJ2-3; 8 positions agree with TRBD1. The CDR3 here is CASSLGQGGDTQYF. In DNA form, the CDR3 reads TGTGCCAGCAGTCTTGGACAGGGTGGGGATACGCAGTATTTT.